Listed here are 26 T cell receptor beta chains from one sample, sequenced in a study of CD8+ T cells in alopecia areata. Treatment indicated: oral pan-JAK inhibitor, 5-10 mg twice daily. cDNA reverse transcribed from extracted RNA served as the sequencing template. TCRdb's copy holds only in-frame clones and misses some; the assay was immunoSEQ multiplex PCR. Altogether 150,000 or so clones are present, 50% to 75% being singletons, with the ten largest covering under 20%. Specimen: CD4+ T cells sorted from blood, collected at week 56, from a patient treated with tofacitinib. Every receptor here comes from a human donor with alopecia areata.

This rearrangement joins TRBV29-1 to TRBJ1-2; D unclear. V lost 5 bases, J lost 10 bases, and 20 bases lay in between. Per the germline V gene, CDR1 is SQVTM and CDR2 is ANQGSEA. This CDR3 has 13 residues. The chain's CDR3 is CSVPELVAAAYTF. CDR3 in DNA: TGCAGCGTTCCCGAATTGGTCGCGGCGGCCTACACCTTC.

The chain is built from TRBV2 and TRBJ1-2; weak D call: TRBD1 (6 bases). Germline values: CDR1 SNHLY, CDR2 FYNNEI. The V end lost 6 bases, the J end lost 6 bases, and 14 bases lay between the germline ends. The CDR3 length is 13 residues. The CDR3 sequence: CASRVRTANGYTF. The CDR3 coding sequence is TGTGCCAGCAGGGTTCGGACAGCAAATGGCTACACCTTC.

This clone has only a few counts. The J gene is TRBJ2-3, the V gene TRBV7-9; D is uncertain. V lost 2 bases to trimming and J lost 3 bases, with 6 bases between them. CDR3 size: 13 residues. Per germline, CDR1 SEHNR and CDR2 FQNEAQ (reference sequence). CDR3 sequence (DNA): TGTGCCAGCAGCTTATTGAGGACAGATACGCAGTATTTT. It specifies CASSLLRTDTQYF. Drawing the rest from reference TRBV7-9 and TRBJ2-3, the complete variable domain is DTGVSQNPRHKITKRGQNVTFRCDPISEHNRLYWYRQTLGQGPEFLTYFQNEAQLEKSRLLSDRFSAERPKGSFSTLEIQRTEQGDSAMYLCASSLLRTDTQYFGPGTRLTVL.

The V call is TRBV7-8, the J call TRBJ2-7; D may be TRBD2 (5 bases). Trimming removed 5 bases at V and 0 bases at J, with 8 bases between. The CDR3 covers 13 residues. Germline V gene data show CDR1 as SGHVS and CDR2 as FQNEAQ. CDR3 region: CASSHRGSYEQYF. The DNA of the CDR3 is TGTGCCAGCAGCCACCGGGGCTCCTACGAGCAGTACTTC.

This clone is termed medium-sized. The rearrangement joins TRBV7-8 to TRBJ2-6; maybe TRBD1 (6 bases). The V end lost 3 bases, the J end lost 0 bases, and 6 bases lay between the germline ends. Germline assignment: CDR1 SGHVS and CDR2 FQNEAQ. The CDR3 extends over 15 amino acids. The CDR3 loop reads CASSLTGSGANVLTF. CDR3 sequence (DNA): TGTGCCAGCAGCTTGACAGGCTCTGGGGCCAACGTCCTGACTTTC.

Comments on this clone: Its ends do not fully match the called genes, so a read error is possible. The chain employs TRBV6-1 and TRBJ2-3; D perhaps matches TRBD2 (6 bases). CDR3 size: 14 residues. Per germline, CDR1 MNHNS and CDR2 SASEGT. CDR3: CARGGGFYTDAQYF. The CDR3, as DNA: TGTGCCAGGGGGGGTGGATTTTACACAGATGCGCAGTATTTT.

Only a few counts were recorded for this clone. The gene calls are TRBV30 and TRBJ2-3; possible D gene TRBD2, 7 bases. The CDR3 sequence is 16 residues long. Germline V lookup: CDR1 GTSNPN, CDR2 SVGIG (reference sequence). The V end was cut by 1 base, the J end by 7 bases, with 21 bases between. CDR3 DNA: TGTGCCTGGAGTGGAGGCGGGGGCCTTTCACAGAATACGCAGTATTTT. This translates into CAWSGGGGLSQNTQYF.

The chain recombines TRBV5-1 with TRBJ1-4; D perhaps matches TRBD1 (6 bases). The CDR3 covers 16 residues. The germline V gene has CDR1 SGHRS and CDR2 YFSETQ. Trimming shortened V by 0 bases and J by 8 bases, and 17 bases separated the two germline ends. The CDR3 DNA reads as TGCGCCAGCAGCTTGGCCCAGGGGCGGATGGCGGAAAAACTGTTTTTT. As protein: CASSLAQGRMAEKLFF.

The chain has TRBV30 and TRBJ2-7; the match to TRBD1 covers 10 bases. The CDR3 has 16 amino acids. Germline CDR1 and CDR2: GTSNPN and SVGIG (reference sequence). The J segment lost 3 bases and the V segment lost 4 bases, leaving 12 bases of the junction unmatched. CDR3 amino acids: CAWTVGQGVMVYEQYF. As DNA, the CDR3 is TGTGCCTGGACTGTCGGACAGGGGGTTATGGTCTACGAGCAGTACTTC.

This chain connects TRBV5-1 to TRBJ2-5, with 7 positions matching TRBD2. Germline V gene lookup returns CDR1 SGHRS and CDR2 YFSETQ. This CDR3 comprises 14 residues. The ends lost 1 base at V and 4 bases at J; junction bases unmatched: 4. CDR3 sequence: CASSLMGGAETQYF. The CDR3 DNA reads as TGCGCCAGCAGCTTGATGGGAGGGGCAGAGACCCAGTACTTC.

The chain couples TRBV15 to TRBJ2-3, with D perhaps TRBD1 or TRBD2 (6 bases each). The CDR3 is made up of 18 amino acids. Germline V gene data show CDR1 as LNHNV and CDR2 as YYDKDF (reference sequence). V was pared by 0 bases and J by 4 bases, with 20 bases between. CDR3 DNA sequence: TGTGCCACCAGCAGAGATCGTAACGTTCCGGGGGCTCCAGATACGCAGTATTTT. Translating gives CATSRDRNVPGAPDTQYF.

J is TRBJ2-6 and V is TRBV2, with D tentatively TRBD1 (5 bases). The CDR3 sequence is 18 residues long. Per germline, CDR1 SNHLY and CDR2 FYNNEI. Trimming took off 3 bases at V and 2 bases at J, with 17 bases between the two ends. CDR3 coding DNA: TGTGCCAGCAGTGATGGGTCAGGGTCTAGTGCTGGGGCCAACGTCCTGACTTTC. It specifies CASSDGSGSSAGANVLTF.

The genes are TRBV14 and TRBJ1-2; D gene uncertain. V lost 0 bases and J lost 4, with 12 bases in between. Per the germline V gene, CDR1 is SGHDN and CDR2 is FVKESK. The CDR3 is 15 amino acids. For the CDR3, the DNA is TGTGCCAGCAGCCAAGATAGTGACAAACGCTATGGCTACACCTTC. This encodes CASSQDSDKRYGYTF.

This sequence joins TRBV18 and TRBJ1-1; 7 bases fit TRBD1. Germline V gene data show CDR1 as KGHSH and CDR2 as LQKENI. Trimming took 6 bases from V and 1 from J; bases not matched to a gene: 8. The length of the CDR3 is 15 residues. Here the CDR3 reads CASSRRQGPNTEAFF. DNA of the CDR3: TGTGCCAGCTCCCGAAGACAGGGACCGAACACTGAAGCTTTCTTT.

The V and J genes are TRBV4-1 and TRBJ2-2; D assignment may be TRBD1 or TRBD2 (6 bases each). V was trimmed by 0 bases and J by 1 base, leaving 12 bases between them. CDR1 MGHRA and CDR2 YSYEKL come from the germline V gene. This CDR3 contains 17 residues. The CDR3 sequence: CASSQELGGGNTGELFF. The CDR3 bases are TGCGCCAGCAGCCAAGAGCTAGGAGGGGGGAACACCGGGGAGCTGTTTTTT.

V and J are TRBV5-1 and TRBJ1-1, with D perhaps TRBD1 (6 bases). Trimming stripped 0 bases from V and 2 bases from J, with 14 bases between. Germline-derived CDR1 and CDR2 are SGHRS and YFSETQ. There are 16 residues in the CDR3. The CDR3 region has the DNA TGCGCCAGCAGCTTGGACTGGGGGCAGGTAAACACTGAAGCTTTCTTT. Residues: CASSLDWGQVNTEAFF.

This chain links TRBV4-2 with TRBJ2-4, with 8 bases matching TRBD1. The junction had 6 bases not matched to a gene; V was cut back by 2 bases and J by 6 bases. Germline V lookup: CDR1 LGHNA, CDR2 YNFKEQ. The CDR3 extends over 15 amino acids. The CDR3 is CASSQLGQGGNIQYF. CDR3 in DNA: TGTGCCAGCAGCCAACTAGGACAGGGTGGAAACATTCAGTACTTC.

The rearrangement joins TRBV7-9 to TRBJ1-2, with D tentatively TRBD1 (6 bases). Trimming removed 7 bases from V and 3 bases from J, with 15 bases in between. The CDR3 loop spans 14 amino acids. CDR1 is SEHNR and CDR2 is FQNEAQ in the germline V gene (reference sequence). CDR3 protein: CASTSQGLYYGYTF. The CDR3 nucleotides are TGTGCCAGCACCTCACAGGGCCTATACTATGGCTACACCTTC.

The V gene is TRBV6-5, the J gene TRBJ1-1, with D uncertain. This CDR3 contains 13 residues. The germline CDR1 and CDR2 sequences are MNHEY and SVGAGI. V dropped 3 bases and J dropped 5 bases, with 10 bases sitting between them. CDR3 loop: CASSYQQRTEAFF. For the CDR3, the DNA is TGTGCCAGCAGTTATCAGCAGAGGACTGAAGCTTTCTTT.

The chain couples TRBV18 to TRBJ2-4; a possible D gene is TRBD1 (6 bases). The CDR3 runs 15 residues. V lost 3 bases and J 8 bases, leaving 17 bases between the germline ends. Germline loops: CDR1 KGHSH, CDR2 LQKENI. Here the CDR3 reads CASSPQQGLADIQYF. The CDR3 nucleotides are TGTGCCAGCTCACCTCAACAGGGATTAGCTGACATTCAGTACTTC.

This clone was detected once. In nucleotides, the CDR3 is TGCAGTGCTAGAGACGACGCTGAAGCTTTCTTT. Translation: CSARDDAEAFF. This sequence joins TRBV20-1 and TRBJ1-1; D is uncertain. V lost 0 bases and J 6 bases, leaving 5 bases between the germline ends. The CDR3 contains 11 residues. Per germline, CDR1 DFQATT and CDR2 SNEGSKA (reference sequence).

V and J are TRBV7-2 and TRBJ1-1, with D uncertain. V was cut by 5 bases and J by 3 bases, with 16 bases left in between. The CDR3 length is 15 residues. CDR1 is SGHTA and CDR2 is FQGNSA in the germline V gene. CDR3 coding DNA: TGTGCCAGCAGCACCCAGGCCGGCCCGGACACTGAAGCTTTCTTT. Translation gives CASSTQAGPDTEAFF.

The J gene is TRBJ2-1, the V gene TRBV20-1; D call uncertain. The CDR3 length is 10 residues. Germline V lookup: CDR1 DFQATT, CDR2 SNEGSKA (reference sequence). Deletions cut 6 bases from V and 6 bases from J, with 6 bases between. CDR3 sequence: CSAWGNEQFF. The CDR3 nucleotides are TGCAGTGCGTGGGGCAATGAGCAGTTCTTC.

The chain combines TRBV5-1 with TRBJ2-1, with 7 bases matching TRBD1. Germline V CDR1 and CDR2: SGHRS, YFSETQ. The CDR3 has 15 amino acids. With V trimmed by 3 bases and J by 4 bases, 7 bases remained unmatched. CDR3 coding DNA: TGCGCCAGCAGCTCCAGACAGGGCGAATACAATGAGCAGTTCTTC. Protein: CASSSRQGEYNEQFF.

CDR3 loop: CATSGGRRANVLTF. Here the CDR3 DNA reads TGTGCCACCAGCGGGGGGAGGAGGGCCAACGTCCTGACTTTC. This chain joins TRBV15 and TRBJ2-6, with TRBD2 as a possible D gene (6 bases). This CDR3 has 14 residues. With 5 bases removed from V and 5 bases from J, the gap between germline ends came to 10 bases. The germline V gene encodes CDR1 LNHNV and CDR2 YYDKDF (reference sequence). The whole variable domain, filled in from reference TRBV15 and TRBJ2-6, reads DAMVIQNPRYQVTQFGKPVTLSCSQTLNHNVMYWYQQKSSQAPKLLFHYYDKDFNNEADTPDNFQSRRPNTSFCFLDIRSPGLGDTAMYLCATSGGRRANVLTFGAGSRLTVL.

Notes on this clone: This sample includes further DNA sequences coding for the same CDR3. The chain has TRBV30 and TRBJ1-2; D is uncertain. Looked up from germline, CDR1 is GTSNPN and CDR2 is SVGIG (reference sequence). There are 11 residues in the CDR3. V lost 3 bases to trimming and J lost 8 bases, with 10 bases between them. CDR3 sequence: CAWSRGNGYTF. The CDR3 DNA reads as TGTGCCTGGAGCAGAGGGAACGGCTACACCTTC. Full variable domain (outside the CDR3, taken from reference TRBV30 and TRBJ1-2): SQTIHQWPATLVQPVGSPLSLECTVEGTSNPNLYWYRQAAGRGLQLLFYSVGIGQISSEVPQNLSASRPQDRQFILSSKKLLLSDSGFYLCAWSRGNGYTFGSGTRLTVV.